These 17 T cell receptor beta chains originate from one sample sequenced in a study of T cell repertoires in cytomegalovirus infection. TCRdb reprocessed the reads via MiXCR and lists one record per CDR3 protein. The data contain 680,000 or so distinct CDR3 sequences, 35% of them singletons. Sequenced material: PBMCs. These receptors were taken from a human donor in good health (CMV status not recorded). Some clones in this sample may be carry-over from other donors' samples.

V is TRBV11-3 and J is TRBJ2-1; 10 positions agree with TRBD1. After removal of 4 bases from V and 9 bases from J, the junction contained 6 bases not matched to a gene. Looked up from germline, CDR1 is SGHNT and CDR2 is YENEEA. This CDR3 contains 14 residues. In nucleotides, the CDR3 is TGTGCCAGCAGCTACGGGACAGGGGTTACTGAGCAGTTCTTC. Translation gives CASSYGTGVTEQFF. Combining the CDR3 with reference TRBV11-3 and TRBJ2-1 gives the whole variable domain EAGVVQSPRYKIIEKKQPVAFWCNPISGHNTLYWYLQNLGQGPELLIRYENEEAVDDSQLPKDRFSAERLKGVDSTLKIQPAELGDSAVYLCASSYGTGVTEQFFGPGTRLTVL.

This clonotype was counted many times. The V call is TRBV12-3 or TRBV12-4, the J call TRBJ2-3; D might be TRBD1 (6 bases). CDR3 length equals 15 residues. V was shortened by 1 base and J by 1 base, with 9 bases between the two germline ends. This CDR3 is CASSLDRTGTDTQYF. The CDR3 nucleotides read TGTGCCAGCAGTTTAGACCGGACAGGCACAGATACGCAGTATTTT.

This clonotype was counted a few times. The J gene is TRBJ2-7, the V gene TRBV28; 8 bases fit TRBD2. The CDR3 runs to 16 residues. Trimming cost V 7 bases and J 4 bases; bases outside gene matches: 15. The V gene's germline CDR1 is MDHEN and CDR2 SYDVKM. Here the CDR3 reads CASTGRSEAGDYEQYF. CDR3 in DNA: TGTGCCAGCACCGGCCGTAGTGAAGCGGGAGATTACGAGCAGTACTTC.

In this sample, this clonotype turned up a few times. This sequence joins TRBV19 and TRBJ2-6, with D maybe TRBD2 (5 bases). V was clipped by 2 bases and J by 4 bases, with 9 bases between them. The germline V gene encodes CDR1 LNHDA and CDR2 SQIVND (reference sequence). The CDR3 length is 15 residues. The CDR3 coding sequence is TGTGCCAGTAGTATATCGGGGTCCGGGGCCAACGTCCTGACTTTC. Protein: CASSISGSGANVLTF.

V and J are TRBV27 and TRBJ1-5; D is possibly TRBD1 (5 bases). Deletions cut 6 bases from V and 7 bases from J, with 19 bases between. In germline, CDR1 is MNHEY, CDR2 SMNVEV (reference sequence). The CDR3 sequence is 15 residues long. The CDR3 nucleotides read TGTGCCAGCAGCAAGCATTGGGAGGAGGGGCAGCCCCAGCATTTT. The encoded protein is CASSKHWEEGQPQHF.

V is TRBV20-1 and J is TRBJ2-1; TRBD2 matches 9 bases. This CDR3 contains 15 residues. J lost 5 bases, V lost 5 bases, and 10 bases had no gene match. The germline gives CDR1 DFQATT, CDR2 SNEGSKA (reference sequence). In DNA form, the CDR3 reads TGCAGTGCTCCCCGGAGGCTAGCGGGGCACAATGAGCAGTTCTTC. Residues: CSAPRRLAGHNEQFF.

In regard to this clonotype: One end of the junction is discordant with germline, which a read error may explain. The CDR3 DNA reads TGCCGCGTTTTCGCCGGGACTAGCGGGATCACAGATACGCAGTATTTT. It yields the protein CRVFAGTSGITDTQYF. The chain carries TRBV29-1 and TRBJ2-3; 13 bases line up with TRBD2. Germline V lookup: CDR1 SQVTM, CDR2 ANQGSEA. The length of the CDR3 is 16 residues.

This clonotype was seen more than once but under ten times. CDR3: CASSQDPTSGRETDTQYF. CDR3 DNA sequence: TGTGCCAGCAGCCAAGATCCCACTAGCGGGAGAGAAACAGATACGCAGTATTTT. V is TRBV4-2 and J is TRBJ2-3; 11 bases agree with TRBD2. Germline CDR1 and CDR2: LGHNA and YNFKEQ. The CDR3 is 18 residues long. V was pared by 0 bases and J by 3 bases, with 8 bases of the junction left unmatched.

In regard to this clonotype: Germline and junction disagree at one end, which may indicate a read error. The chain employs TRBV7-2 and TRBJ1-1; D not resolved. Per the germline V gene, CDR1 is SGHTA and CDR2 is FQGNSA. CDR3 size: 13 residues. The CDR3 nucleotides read TGTGCCAGAAGCTTAGGTGAGGCGGCTGAAGCTTTCTTT. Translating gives CARSLGEAAEAFF.

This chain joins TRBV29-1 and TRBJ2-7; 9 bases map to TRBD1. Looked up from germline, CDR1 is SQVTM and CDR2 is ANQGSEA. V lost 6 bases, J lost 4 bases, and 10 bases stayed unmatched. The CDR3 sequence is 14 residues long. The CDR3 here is CSVASGTGRYEQYF. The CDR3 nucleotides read TGCAGCGTAGCCTCCGGGACAGGGCGATACGAGCAGTACTTC.

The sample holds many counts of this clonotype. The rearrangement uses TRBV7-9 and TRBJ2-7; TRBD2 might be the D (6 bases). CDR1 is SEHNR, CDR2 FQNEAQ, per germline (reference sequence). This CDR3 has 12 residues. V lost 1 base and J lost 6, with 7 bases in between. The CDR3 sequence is CASSLGLGEQYF. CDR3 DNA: TGTGCCAGCAGCTTAGGACTAGGCGAGCAGTACTTC.

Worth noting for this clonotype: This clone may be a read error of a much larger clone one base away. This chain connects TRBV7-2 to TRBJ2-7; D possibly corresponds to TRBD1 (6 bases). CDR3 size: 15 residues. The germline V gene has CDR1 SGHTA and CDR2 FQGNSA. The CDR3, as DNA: TGTGCCAGCAGCTTAGACGCAGGGGCAACCTACGAGCAGTCCTTC. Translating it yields CASSLDAGATYEQSF.

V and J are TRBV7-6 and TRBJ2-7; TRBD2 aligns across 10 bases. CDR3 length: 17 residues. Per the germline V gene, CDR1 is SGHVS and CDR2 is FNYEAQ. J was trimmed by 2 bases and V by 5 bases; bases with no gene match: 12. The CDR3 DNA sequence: TGTGCCAGCAGCCAGTCCCTAGCGGGAGAGAGTGCCTACGAGCAGTACTTC. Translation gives CASSQSLAGESAYEQYF.

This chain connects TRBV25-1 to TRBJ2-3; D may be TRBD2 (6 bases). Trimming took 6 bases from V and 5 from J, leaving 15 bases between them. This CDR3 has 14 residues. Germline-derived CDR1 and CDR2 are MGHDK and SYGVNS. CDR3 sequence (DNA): TGTGCCAGCAGCCGGGGACTTCTGGGAGATACGCAGTATTTT. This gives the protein CASSRGLLGDTQYF.

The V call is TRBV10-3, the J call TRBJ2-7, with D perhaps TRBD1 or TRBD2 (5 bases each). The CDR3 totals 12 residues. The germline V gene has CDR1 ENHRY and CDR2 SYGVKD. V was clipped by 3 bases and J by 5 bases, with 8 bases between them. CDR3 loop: CAISDGGDEQYF. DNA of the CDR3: TGTGCCATCAGTGATGGGGGAGACGAGCAGTACTTC.

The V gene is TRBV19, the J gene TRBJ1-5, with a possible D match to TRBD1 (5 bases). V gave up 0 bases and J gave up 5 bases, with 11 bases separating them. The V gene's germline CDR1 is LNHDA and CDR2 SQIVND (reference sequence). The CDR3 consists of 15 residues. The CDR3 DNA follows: TGTGCCAGTAGTATAGATCGGAGGGGCGATCAGCCCCAGCATTTT. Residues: CASSIDRRGDQPQHF. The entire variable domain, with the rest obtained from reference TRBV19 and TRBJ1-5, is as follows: DGGITQSPKYLFRKEGQNVTLSCEQNLNHDAMYWYRQDPGQGLRLIYYSQIVNDFQKGDIAEGYSVSREKKESFPLTVTSAQKNPTAFYLCASSIDRRGDQPQHFGDGTRLSIL.

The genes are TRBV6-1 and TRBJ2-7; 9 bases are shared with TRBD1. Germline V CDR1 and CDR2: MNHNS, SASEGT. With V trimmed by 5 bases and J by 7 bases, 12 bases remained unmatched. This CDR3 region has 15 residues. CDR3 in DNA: TGTGCCAGCAGTCGTACCGGGACAGGGCCTAAGGAGCAGTACTTC. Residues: CASSRTGTGPKEQYF.